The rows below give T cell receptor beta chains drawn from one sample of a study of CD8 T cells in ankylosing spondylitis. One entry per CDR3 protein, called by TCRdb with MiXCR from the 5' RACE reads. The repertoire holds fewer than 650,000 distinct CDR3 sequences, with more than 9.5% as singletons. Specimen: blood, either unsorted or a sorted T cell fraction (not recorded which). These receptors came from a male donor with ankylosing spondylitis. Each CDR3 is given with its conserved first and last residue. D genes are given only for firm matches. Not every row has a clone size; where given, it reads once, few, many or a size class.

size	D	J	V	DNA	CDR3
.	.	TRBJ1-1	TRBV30	TGTGCCCTGGGGCAGGGGTTGACTGAAGCTTTCTTT	CALGQGLTEAFF
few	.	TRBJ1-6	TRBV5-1	TGCGCCAGCAGCTTCGCGGGAAATAATTCACCCCTCCACTTT	CASSFAGNNSPLHF
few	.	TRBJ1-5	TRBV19	TGTGCCAGTAGTATTGAACAGAACAATCAGCCCCAGCATTTT	CASSIEQNNQPQHF
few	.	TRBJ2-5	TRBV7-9	TGTGCCAGCAGCTCCACTAGCTTACAAGAGACCCAGTACTTC	CASSSTSLQETQYF
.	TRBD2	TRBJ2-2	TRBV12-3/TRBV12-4	TGTGCCAGCAGTGCGGGACTAGCGCCCGGGGAGCTGTTTTTT	CASSAGLAPGELFF
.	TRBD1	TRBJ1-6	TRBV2	TGTGCCAGCAGTGCACAGGGGTCCTATAATTCACCCCTCCACTTT	CASSAQGSYNSPLHF
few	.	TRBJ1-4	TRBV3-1	TGTGCCAGCAGCCAAGTGGTAGGGGTGAATGAAAAACTGTTTTTT	CASSQVVGVNEKLFF
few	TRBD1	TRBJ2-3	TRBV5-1	TGCGCCAGCAGCTACCGTCGACAGGGGGGCACAGATACGCAGTATTTT	CASSYRRQGGTDTQYF
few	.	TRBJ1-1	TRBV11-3	TGTGCCAGCAGCTCCCCGGGACAGAACACTGAAGCTTTCTTT	CASSSPGQNTEAFF
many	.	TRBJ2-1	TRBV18	TGTGCCAGCCCCCGGGAGGGGGCCACCTACAATGAGCAGTTCTTC	CASPREGATYNEQFF
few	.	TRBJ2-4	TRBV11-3	TGTGCCAGCAGCTTAAGGTCTGGGGTCGAAAACATTCAGTACTTC	CASSLRSGVENIQYF
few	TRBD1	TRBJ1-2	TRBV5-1	TGCGCCAGCAGCCAACCCGGGACAGGGGGTGGCTACACCTTC	CASSQPGTGGGYTF
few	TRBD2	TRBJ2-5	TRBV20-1	TGCAGCGTTGCTAGCGGTGGCGGGCAAGAGACCCAGTACTTC	CSVASGGGQETQYF
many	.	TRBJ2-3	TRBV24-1	TGTGCCACCAGTGATGGATCCCCCCCAGATACGCAGTATTTT	CATSDGSPPDTQYF
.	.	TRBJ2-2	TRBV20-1	TGCAGTGCTAGAGGCCTCGCCGGGGCCCAAAACACCGGGGAGCTGTTTTTT	CSARGLAGAQNTGELFF
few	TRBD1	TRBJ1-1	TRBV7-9	TGTGCCAGCAGGTCGACAGGGCAGGACACTGAAGCTTTCTTT	CASRSTGQDTEAFF
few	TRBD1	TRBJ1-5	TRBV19	TGTGCCAGCACGACAGGGGGGGAGAGCCCCAATCAGCCCCAGCATTTT	CASTTGGESPNQPQHF